The sample holds many counts of the clone carrying this T cell receptor (beta chain). Its target is unknown. V was clipped by 4 bases and J by 4 bases, with 13 bases between them. There are 15 residues in the CDR3. Germline values: CDR1 LGHNA, CDR2 YNFKEQ. After template switching added a universal primer site, the resulting cDNA carried unique molecular identifiers. TCRdb itself ran the 5' RACE reads through MiXCR, one entry per CDR3 protein. The sample has 690,000 or so distinct CDR3 sequences; 8.6% are singletons. This entry is derived from a study of identical twins. Study outcomes and limitations: Without tracking the same donors, conclusions rested on cross-sectional statistical analysis. Out-of-frame TCR alpha sharing observed in monozygotic twins exceeded model estimates.

These same data were also listed under a study on yellow fever vaccine responses in identical twins.

The receptor was isolated from a woman younger than 30 in good health. Sequencing was carried out using PBMCs. This chain links TRBV4-2 with TRBJ2-2; D is ambiguous. Written as DNA, the CDR3 is TGTGCCAGCAGCCCCGGAGCAGTGGGCACCGGGGAGCTGTTTTTT. Encoded protein: CASSPGAVGTGELFF.